The 10 T cell receptor beta chains in this list originate from one sample, sequenced in a study of shared clonotypes between healthy human individuals. Clones were sequenced by immunoSEQ multiplex PCR, and TCRdb holds only the in-frame ones, with some missing. The repertoire holds about 1 million clones, with approximately 76% as singletons. The sample taken for sequencing was memory CD4+ T cells sorted from blood. Subset indicated: CD45RA-negative fraction. The receptors were sampled from a man aged 18 to 35 in good health.

This clone was counted between two and nine times. The chain is built from TRBV7-8 and TRBJ1-5; possibly TRBD1 for D (5 bases). V was cut by 1 base and J by 6 bases, with 13 bases left in between. This CDR3 region has 15 residues. Germline V gives CDR1 SGHVS, CDR2 FQNEAQ. CDR3: CASSLGVLGGQPQHF. The CDR3 DNA sequence: TGTGCCAGCAGCTTAGGAGTTTTGGGGGGTCAGCCCCAGCATTTT.

This clone came up a few times. The V gene is TRBV27, the J gene TRBJ1-5; the D is unclear. Trimming shortened V by 4 bases and J by 0 bases, and 7 bases separated the two germline ends. CDR1 and CDR2 (germline): MNHEY, SMNVEV (reference sequence). This CDR3 has 14 residues. CDR3 in amino acids: CASSSDRSNQPQHF. The CDR3 DNA reads TGTGCCAGCAGTTCGGACCGTAGCAATCAGCCCCAGCATTTT.

This chain connects TRBV10-3 to TRBJ2-7, with 13 bases matching TRBD2. The CDR3 runs to 17 residues. Germline assignment: CDR1 ENHRY and CDR2 SYGVKD. V was pared by 4 bases and J by 1 base, with 7 bases of the junction left unmatched. For the CDR3, the DNA is TGTGCCATCAGTGCTGGACTAGCGGGAGCGGCGTCCTACGAGCAGTACTTC. The encoded protein is CAISAGLAGAASYEQYF.

This rearrangement joins TRBV7-9 to TRBJ2-1; TRBD2 matches 13 bases. Germline V gene lookup returns CDR1 SEHNR and CDR2 FQNEAQ (reference sequence). This CDR3 spans 17 amino acids. V shed 5 bases, J shed 10 bases, and the junction held 14 bases outside the gene matches. Here the CDR3 reads CASSAAIGLAGVKEQFF. The CDR3 nucleotides are TGTGCCAGCAGCGCAGCTATCGGACTAGCGGGAGTAAAGGAGCAGTTCTTC.

The J gene is TRBJ2-1, the V gene TRBV4-3; no clear D. V was clipped by 0 bases and J by 4 bases, with 16 bases between them. The CDR3 is 17 amino acids. Germline CDR1 reads LGHNA; CDR2 reads YSLEER. The CDR3 spells CASSQDGLTGPYNEQFF. In DNA, the CDR3 is TGCGCCAGCAGCCAAGATGGGTTGACGGGTCCATACAATGAGCAGTTCTTC.

This chain uses TRBV18 with TRBJ1-1; a weak D match, TRBD1 (5 bases). Germline V gene lookup returns CDR1 KGHSH and CDR2 LQKENI. V gave up 6 bases and J gave up 3 bases, with 14 bases separating them. The CDR3 length is 14 residues. The CDR3 DNA follows: TGTGCCAGCTCCGCCAGGACATCGGACACTGAAGCTTTCTTT. Encoded protein: CASSARTSDTEAFF.

This clone was seen a single time. J is TRBJ1-1 and V is TRBV18, with D unresolved. V dropped 3 bases and J dropped 4 bases, with 9 bases sitting between them. Germline lookup yields CDR1 KGHSH and CDR2 LQKENI. This CDR3 spans 13 amino acids. CDR3 residues: CASSPLSGTEAFF. In DNA form, the CDR3 reads TGTGCCAGCTCACCTCTCTCGGGCACTGAAGCTTTCTTT.

J is TRBJ1-3 and V is TRBV9, with D possibly matching TRBD1 (5 bases). V lost 0 bases and J lost 7, with 11 bases in between. Germline CDR1 reads SGDLS; CDR2 reads YYNGEE. This CDR3 is 14 amino acids long. CDR3 coding DNA: TGTGCCAGCAGCGTAGATGGGGCCTCGAACACCATATATTTT. Its translation: CASSVDGASNTIYF.

A few counts support this clone. The chain employs TRBV2 and TRBJ1-3, with D unclear. V dropped 2 bases and J dropped 0 bases, with 11 bases sitting between them. Germline V CDR1 and CDR2: SNHLY, FYNNEI. The CDR3 is 16 amino acids. The CDR3 DNA reads TGTGCCAGCAGTGAACTCCAGGCTTTCTCTGGAAACACCATATATTTT. It encodes CASSELQAFSGNTIYF.

The rearrangement uses TRBV30 and TRBJ1-2; 7 bases agree with TRBD1. The CDR3 extends over 13 amino acids. Trimming cost V 5 bases and J 7 bases; bases outside gene matches: 10. In germline, CDR1 is GTSNPN, CDR2 SVGIG (reference sequence). CDR3 bases: TGTGCCTGGTCCAGACAGGGCTTAGCTGGCTACACCTTC. It yields the protein CAWSRQGLAGYTF.